This T cell receptor beta chain was captured by sequencing in a study of T cells after yellow fever vaccination. Notes on the study in general: A minor fraction of clonotypes spanned both CD4 and CD8 compartments. Post-booster repertoires contained most primary-vaccination clones again (approximately 95% CD4, less than 90% CD8). High-abundance clonotypes from the bulk population could contaminate FACS-sorted repertoires.

Germline loops: CDR1 DFQATT, CDR2 SNEGSKA (reference sequence). The CDR3 has 12 amino acids. The V gene lost 6 bases and the J gene lost 0 bases, with 8 bases spanning the gap. Template switching with 5'RACE generated the TCR cDNA and added a universal primer site and UMIs. TCRdb re-called the 5' RACE reads through MiXCR, storing one row per CDR3 protein. The sample shows 500,000 to 650,000 distinct CDR3 sequences, about a sixth of them seen only once. On this clonotype: The antigen is undetermined.

The chain couples TRBV20-1 to TRBJ2-5; perhaps TRBD2 as D (6 bases). The sample here was PBMCs, taken 4 to 5 days after the first yellow fever vaccination. The source is a man aged 18 to 30 who received the YFV17D yellow fever vaccine. The CDR3, as DNA: TGCAGTGCCGGGGGAAACCAAGAGACCCAGTACTTC. Translated, it gives CSAGGNQETQYF.